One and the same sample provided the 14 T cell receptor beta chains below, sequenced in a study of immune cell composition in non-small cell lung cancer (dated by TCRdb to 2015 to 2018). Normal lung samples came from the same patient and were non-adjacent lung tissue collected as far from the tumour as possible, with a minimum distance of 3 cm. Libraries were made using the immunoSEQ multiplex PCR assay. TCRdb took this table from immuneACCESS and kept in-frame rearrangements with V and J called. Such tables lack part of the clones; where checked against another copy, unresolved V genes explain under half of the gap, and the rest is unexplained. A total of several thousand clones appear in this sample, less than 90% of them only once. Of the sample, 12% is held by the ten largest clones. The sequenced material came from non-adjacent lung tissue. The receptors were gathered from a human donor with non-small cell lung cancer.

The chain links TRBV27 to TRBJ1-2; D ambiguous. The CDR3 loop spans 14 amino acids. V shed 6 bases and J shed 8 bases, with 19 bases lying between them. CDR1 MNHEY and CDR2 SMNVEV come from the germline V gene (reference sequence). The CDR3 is CASRGGGLVGGYTF. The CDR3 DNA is TGTGCCAGCAGGGGCGGCGGGTTGGTAGGCGGCTACACCTTC.

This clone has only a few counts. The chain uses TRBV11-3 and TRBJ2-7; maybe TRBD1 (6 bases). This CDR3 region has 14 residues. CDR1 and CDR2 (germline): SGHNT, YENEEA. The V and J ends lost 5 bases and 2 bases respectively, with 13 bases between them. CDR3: CASSGDRWTYEQYF. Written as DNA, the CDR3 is TGTGCCAGCAGCGGAGACAGGTGGACCTACGAGCAGTACTTC. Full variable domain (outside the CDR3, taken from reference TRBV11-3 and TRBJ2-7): EAGVVQSPRYKIIEKKQPVAFWCNPISGHNTLYWYLQNLGQGPELLIRYENEEAVDDSQLPKDRFSAERLKGVDSTLKIQPAELGDSAVYLCASSGDRWTYEQYFGPGTRLTVT.

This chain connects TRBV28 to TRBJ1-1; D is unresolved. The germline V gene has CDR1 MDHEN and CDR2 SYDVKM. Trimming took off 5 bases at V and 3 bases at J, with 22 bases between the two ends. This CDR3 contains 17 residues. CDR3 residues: CASSPGGGKPGDTEAFF. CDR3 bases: TGTGCCAGCAGTCCGGGTGGCGGGAAACCAGGAGACACTGAAGCTTTCTTT.

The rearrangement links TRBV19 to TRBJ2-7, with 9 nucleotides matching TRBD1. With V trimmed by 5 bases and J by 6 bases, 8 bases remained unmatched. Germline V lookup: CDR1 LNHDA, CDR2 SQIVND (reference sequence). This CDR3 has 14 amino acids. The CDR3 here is CASSASGTGFEQYF. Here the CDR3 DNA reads TGTGCCAGTAGTGCCTCCGGGACAGGGTTCGAGCAGTACTTC.

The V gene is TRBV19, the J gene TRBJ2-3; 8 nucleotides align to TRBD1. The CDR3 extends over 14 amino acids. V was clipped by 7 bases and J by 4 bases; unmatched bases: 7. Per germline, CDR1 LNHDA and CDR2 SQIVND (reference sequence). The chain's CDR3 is CASMKQGEADTQYF. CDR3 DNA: TGTGCCAGTATGAAACAGGGGGAAGCAGATACGCAGTATTTT.

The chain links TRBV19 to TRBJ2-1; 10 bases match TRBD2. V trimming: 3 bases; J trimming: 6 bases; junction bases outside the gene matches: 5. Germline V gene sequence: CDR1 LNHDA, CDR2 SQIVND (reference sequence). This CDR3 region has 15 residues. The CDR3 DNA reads TGTGCCAGTAGTATGGGGGCTAGCGGGGGCAATGAGCAGTTCTTC. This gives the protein CASSMGASGGNEQFF.

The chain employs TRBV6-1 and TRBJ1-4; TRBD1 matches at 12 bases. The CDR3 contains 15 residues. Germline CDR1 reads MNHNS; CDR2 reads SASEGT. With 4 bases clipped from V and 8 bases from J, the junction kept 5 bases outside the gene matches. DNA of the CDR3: TGTGCCAGCAGTGGCTGGGACAGGGGGCAAGAAAAACTGTTTTTT. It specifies CASSGWDRGQEKLFF.

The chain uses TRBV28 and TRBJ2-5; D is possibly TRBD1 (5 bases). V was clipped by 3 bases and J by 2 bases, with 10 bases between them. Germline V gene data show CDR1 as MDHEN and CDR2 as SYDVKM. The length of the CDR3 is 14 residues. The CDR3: CASSLGQMQETQYF. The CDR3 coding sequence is TGTGCCAGCAGTTTGGGGCAGATGCAAGAGACCCAGTACTTC.

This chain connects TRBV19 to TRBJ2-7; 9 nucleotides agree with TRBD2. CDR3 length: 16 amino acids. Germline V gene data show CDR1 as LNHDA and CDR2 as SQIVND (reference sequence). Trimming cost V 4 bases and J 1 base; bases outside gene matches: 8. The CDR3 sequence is CASSRSGLATSYEQYF. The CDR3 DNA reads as TGTGCCAGTAGTAGGAGCGGACTAGCGACATCCTACGAGCAGTACTTC.

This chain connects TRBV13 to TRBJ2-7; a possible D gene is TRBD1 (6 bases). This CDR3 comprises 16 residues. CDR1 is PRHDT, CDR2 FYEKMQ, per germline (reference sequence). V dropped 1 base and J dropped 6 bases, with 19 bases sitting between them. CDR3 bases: TGTGCCAGCAGCTTAGCAGACGGGACATCACGATCCGAGCAGTACTTC. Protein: CASSLADGTSRSEQYF.

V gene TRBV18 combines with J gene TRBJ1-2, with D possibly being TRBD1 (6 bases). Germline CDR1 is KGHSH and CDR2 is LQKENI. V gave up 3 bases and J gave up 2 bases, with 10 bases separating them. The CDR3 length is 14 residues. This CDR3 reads CASSPDSGNYGYTF. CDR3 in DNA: TGTGCCAGCTCACCGGACAGCGGAAACTATGGCTACACCTTC.

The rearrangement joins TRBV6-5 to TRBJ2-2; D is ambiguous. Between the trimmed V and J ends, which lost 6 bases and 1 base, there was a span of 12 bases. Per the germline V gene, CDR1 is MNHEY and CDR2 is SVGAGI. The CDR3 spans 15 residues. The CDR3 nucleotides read TGTGCCAGCAGGGTTCCCGGCGGGAACACCGGGGAGCTGTTTTTT. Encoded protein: CASRVPGGNTGELFF.

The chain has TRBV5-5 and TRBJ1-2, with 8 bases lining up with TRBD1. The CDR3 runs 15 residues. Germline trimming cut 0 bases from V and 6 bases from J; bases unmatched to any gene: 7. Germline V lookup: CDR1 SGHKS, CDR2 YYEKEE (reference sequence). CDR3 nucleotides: TGTGCCAGCAGCTTGGCAGGGGGCGCGCGAAATGGCTACACCTTC. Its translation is CASSLAGGARNGYTF. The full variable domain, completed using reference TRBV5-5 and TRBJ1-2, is DAGVTQSPTHLIKTRGQQVTLRCSPISGHKSVSWYQQVLGQGPQFIFQYYEKEERGRGNFPDRFSARQFPNYSSELNVNALLLGDSALYLCASSLAGGARNGYTFGSGTRLTVV.

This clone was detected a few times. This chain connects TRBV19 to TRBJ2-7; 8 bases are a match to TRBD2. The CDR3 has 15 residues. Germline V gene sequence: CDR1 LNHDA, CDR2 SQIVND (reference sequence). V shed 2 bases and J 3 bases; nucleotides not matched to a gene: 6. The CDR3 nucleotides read TGTGCCAGTAGTATATCCGGACTAGCCTACTACGAGCAGTACTTC. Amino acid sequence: CASSISGLAYYEQYF.